The rows below give T cell receptor beta chains drawn from one sample of a study of blood T cell repertoires in COVID-19. The repertoire was sequenced with immunoSEQ multiplex PCR; TCRdb's copy has only in-frame clones and lacks some. In the table there are about 240,000 clones, around 81% of which are singletons. The sequenced sample was peripheral blood. These receptors were taken from a man aged 30-40 years who had recovered from COVID-19. Both conserved end residues are part of each CDR3. The order of the fields is clone size, J gene, V gene, D gene, CDR3 protein, CDR3 DNA. The D gene is left open where the match is weak. Size values are once, few and many counts, or a class for expanded clones, and some rows have none.

>.|TRBJ1-6|TRBV4-2|TRBD1
CASSPEDRAISPLHF
TGTGCCAGCAGCCCCGAGGACAGGGCCATTTCACCCCTCCACTTT
>.|TRBJ2-7|TRBV4-1|.
CASSQQQGTYEQYF
TGCGCCAGCAGCCAGCAACAGGGTACCTACGAGCAGTACTTC
>.|TRBJ2-1|TRBV9|TRBD2
CASSVDRGGYNEQFF
TGTGCCAGCAGCGTAGATCGGGGGGGGTACAATGAGCAGTTCTTC
>.|TRBJ2-7|TRBV3-1/TRBV3-2|.
CASSQGGREQYF
TGTGCCAGCAGCCAAGGGGGGCGGGAGCAGTACTTC
>.|TRBJ2-5|TRBV5-1|TRBD2
CASSLPSGGSETQYF
TGCGCCAGCAGCTTGCCTAGCGGGGGGTCCGAGACCCAGTACTTC
>.|TRBJ1-2|TRBV11-2|.
CASSLDRTEISYGYTF
TGTGCCAGCAGCTTAGATAGAACCGAGATTTCCTATGGCTACACCTTC
>.|TRBJ2-2|TRBV4-1|TRBD1
CASSQDQVGTGNTGELFF
TGCGCCAGCAGCCAAGATCAGGTCGGGACAGGGAACACCGGGGAGCTGTTTTTT
>.|TRBJ2-5|TRBV11-2|.
CASSFGVQETQYF
TGTGCCAGCAGCTTCGGGGTGCAAGAGACCCAGTACTTC
>.|TRBJ1-2|TRBV21-1|.
CASNNSSGTESSMNYGYTF
TGTGCCAGCAATAACTCTTCCGGGACAGAATCGTCTATGAACTATGGCTACACCTTC
>.|TRBJ2-2|TRBV6-4|.
CASSDSGLTGELFF
TGTGCCAGCAGTGACTCGGGCCTAACCGGGGAGCTGTTTTTT
>.|TRBJ1-5|TRBV7-8|TRBD1
CASSGDRGFRQPQHF
TGTGCCAGCAGCGGGGACAGGGGGTTTCGTCAGCCCCAGCATTTT
>.|TRBJ2-1|TRBV11-2|TRBD2
CASGAGVTYNEQFF
TGTGCCAGCGGTGCGGGGGTGACCTACAATGAGCAGTTCTTC
>once|TRBJ2-3|TRBV25-1|TRBD2
CASSAPSGGALVDTQYF
TGTGCCAGCAGTGCCCCTAGCGGGGGGGCCTTAGTAGATACGCAGTATTTT
>.|TRBJ2-7|TRBV2|.
CASSGAGAAVIKQYF
TGTGCCAGCAGTGGCGCAGGGGCCGCCGTTATTAAGCAGTACTTC
>.|TRBJ1-3|TRBV5-8|.
CASSFSEEAGNTIYF
TGTGCCAGCAGCTTCAGCGAGGAGGCTGGAAACACCATATATTTT
>.|TRBJ1-2|TRBV3-1/TRBV3-2|.
CASSLSGRDYGYTF
TGTGCCAGCAGCCTGTCAGGGAGGGACTATGGCTACACCTTC
>.|TRBJ1-1|TRBV19|TRBD1
CASSMGRGNSEAFF
TGTGCCAGTAGTATGGGCAGGGGGAATTCTGAAGCTTTCTTT
>.|TRBJ2-3|TRBV5-6|.
CASNQLTSSSTDTQYF
TGTGCCAGCAACCAACTGACTAGTAGCAGCACAGATACGCAGTATTTT
>.|TRBJ2-1|TRBV10-3|.
CAISAPSPGPYNEQFF
TGTGCCATCAGTGCACCAAGTCCAGGCCCATACAATGAGCAGTTCTTC
>.|TRBJ2-2|TRBV28|TRBD2
CATGGGLTGELFF
TGTGCCACCGGCGGGGGGCTGACCGGGGAGCTGTTTTTT
>.|TRBJ2-5|TRBV13|.
CASSLLAPERERETQYF
TGTGCCAGCAGCTTACTAGCCCCGGAGAGGGAGCGAGAGACCCAGTACTTC
>.|TRBJ1-5|TRBV27|TRBD1
CASAPGQKNQPQHF
TGTGCCAGCGCCCCGGGACAGAAGAATCAGCCCCAGCATTTT
>.|TRBJ1-1|TRBV28|.
CASESLRSPEAFF
TGTGCCAGCGAGAGTTTACGTAGTCCTGAAGCTTTCTTT
>.|TRBJ2-1|TRBV27|.
CASSPRIPLPLDAGNEQFF
TGTGCCAGCAGTCCAAGGATCCCCCTTCCCCTAGATGCGGGCAATGAGCAGTTCTTC
>.|TRBJ1-2|TRBV19|.
CASSDRNYGYTF
TGTGCCAGTAGCGACAGAAACTATGGCTACACCTTC
>.|TRBJ2-1|TRBV5-1|.
CASSEGLGGLNEQFF
TGCGCCAGCAGCGAAGGTTTGGGGGGGCTAAATGAGCAGTTCTTC
>.|TRBJ1-2|TRBV6-1|TRBD1
CASSEQGAYGYTF
TGTGCCAGCAGTGAGCAGGGGGCTTATGGCTACACCTTC
>.|TRBJ1-3|TRBV3-1/TRBV3-2|TRBD1
CASSQDTRGTRNTIYF
TGTGCCAGCAGCCAGGATACCAGGGGGACCAGAAACACCATATATTTT
>few|TRBJ2-1|TRBV28|TRBD2
CASRRGTGGNEQFF
TGTGCCAGCCGCCGGGGAACGGGGGGGAATGAGCAGTTCTTC
>.|TRBJ1-1|TRBV29-1|.
CSVVAGGLAFF
TGCAGCGTTGTTGCGGGGGGTCTAGCTTTCTTT
>.|TRBJ2-7|TRBV6-1|TRBD1
CASRLGTGAYEQYF
TGTGCCAGCAGACTAGGGACAGGGGCCTACGAGCAGTACTTC
>once|TRBJ2-6|TRBV6-5|.
CASSHRDSGANVLTF
TGTGCCAGCAGTCACAGAGACTCTGGGGCCAACGTCCTGACTTTC
>.|TRBJ1-5|TRBV18|TRBD1
CASSAGQVGRPQHF
TGTGCCAGCTCAGCGGGACAGGTGGGTCGGCCCCAGCATTTT
>.|TRBJ2-7|TRBV13|TRBD1
CASTRRDRGQEQYF
TGTGCCAGCACCAGACGGGACAGGGGGCAGGAGCAGTACTTC
>.|TRBJ1-5|TRBV11-3|.
CASSTGLLSNQPQHF
TGTGCCAGCAGCACGGGACTGCTAAGCAATCAGCCCCAGCATTTT
>.|TRBJ2-5|TRBV15|TRBD2
CATSRVPSGAKETQYF
TGTGCCACCAGCAGAGTACCTAGCGGCGCAAAAGAGACCCAGTACTTC
>.|TRBJ2-7|TRBV11-2|.
CASSLGTAGVLGEQYF
TGTGCCAGCAGCTTAGGAACCGCAGGGGTGCTTGGCGAGCAGTACTTC
>.|TRBJ1-5|TRBV28|.
CASRDAGSGSNQPQHF
TGTGCCAGCAGAGATGCGGGGAGCGGTAGCAATCAGCCCCAGCATTTT
>many|TRBJ1-4|TRBV10-3|TRBD1
CAIRDNRDRGEKLFF
TGTGCCATCAGGGACAACCGGGACAGGGGGGAAAAACTGTTTTTT
>.|TRBJ2-7|TRBV11-1|.
CASSAGAGVYEQYF
TGTGCCAGCAGCGCGGGAGCAGGGGTCTACGAGCAGTACTTC
>few|TRBJ1-1|TRBV10-3|.
CASRQVKNTEAFF
TGTGCCAGCAGACAGGTGAAGAACACTGAAGCTTTCTTT
>few|TRBJ1-1|TRBV2|TRBD1
CASSKPPGGITEAFF
TGTGCCAGCAGTAAGCCGCCAGGGGGAATCACTGAAGCTTTCTTT
>.|TRBJ1-1|TRBV6-2/TRBV6-3|.
CASSYEASGTEAFF
TGTGCCAGCAGTTACGAGGCGAGCGGCACTGAAGCTTTCTTT
>.|TRBJ2-1|TRBV6-1|.
CASSETGGPTVSYNEQFF
TGTGCCAGCAGTGAAACCGGGGGGCCGACAGTCTCCTACAATGAGCAGTTCTTC
>.|TRBJ1-1|TRBV6-5|TRBD1
CASRAGQPFYTEAFF
TGTGCCAGCAGGGCGGGACAGCCCTTTTACACTGAAGCTTTCTTT
>.|TRBJ2-7|TRBV19|.
CASSKMDSSYEQYF
TGTGCCAGTAGTAAAATGGACAGTTCCTACGAGCAGTACTTC
>few|TRBJ1-2|TRBV28|.
CASRPGQSYGYTF
TGTGCCAGCAGACCCGGACAGTCCTATGGCTACACCTTC
>.|TRBJ1-2|TRBV28|TRBD1
CASSPIRDRGYYGYTF
TGTGCCAGCAGTCCAATCCGGGACAGGGGGTACTATGGCTACACCTTC
>.|TRBJ2-5|TRBV19|.
CASSQRPGPRGETQYF
TGTGCCAGTAGTCAGAGACCGGGCCCCCGGGGGGAGACCCAGTACTTC
>once|TRBJ2-3|TRBV4-1|.
CASSQVNQLSTDTQYF
TGCGCCAGCAGCCAAGTGAACCAACTTAGCACAGATACGCAGTATTTT
>.|TRBJ1-2|TRBV27|.
CASSSPNYGYTF
TGTGCCAGCAGTTCCCCGAACTATGGCTACACCTTC
>.|TRBJ1-2|TRBV27|.
CASSKGHGGYTF
TGTGCCAGCAGTAAGGGACACGGGGGCTACACCTTC
>.|TRBJ2-7|TRBV5-4|TRBD2
CASSPEAGGSYEQYF
TGTGCCAGCAGCCCCGAAGCGGGGGGATCTTACGAGCAGTACTTC
>.|TRBJ2-7|TRBV7-8|.
CASSSRRGGPLNEQYF
TGTGCCAGCAGCTCGCGAAGGGGGGGGCCCCTAAACGAGCAGTACTTC
>.|TRBJ1-5|TRBV12-3/TRBV12-4|.
CAQGGESNQPQHF
TGTGCCCAGGGAGGGGAGAGCAATCAGCCCCAGCATTTT
>few|TRBJ1-1|TRBV7-2|.
CASSTEGGITEAFF
TGTGCCAGCAGCACCGAGGGTGGTATCACTGAAGCTTTCTTT
>.|TRBJ1-6|TRBV28|.
CASSLAGGNSPLHF
TGTGCCAGCAGTTTAGCGGGTGGCAATTCACCCCTCCACTTT